What follows describes a single T cell receptor beta chain. Its target is unknown. Trimming at V came to 2 bases and at J to 3 bases, leaving 9 bases not matched to a gene. This CDR3 contains 16 residues. Germline CDR1 reads LNHNV; CDR2 reads YYDKDF (reference sequence). Both 60 Vbeta primers and 13 Jbeta primers went into the PCR. Data came from immunoSEQ multiplex PCR; TCRdb stores just in-frame clones and leaves some out. The profile shows more than 140,000 clones, more than 65% of them singletons. This record belongs to a study of cytomegalovirus exposure and HLA in healthy donors. Notes on the study in general: V- and J-gene trimming in TCR beta was tied to a missense DCLRE1C variant by an analysis performed later. 87-base-pair reads could not separate some V segments, including TRBV6-2 and TRBV6-3. In a later analysis, DRB1 alleles had the most associated TCRs; HLA-C alleles the fewest. As a later analysis showed, several of the most significant clusters appeared to be linked to common viral pathogens.

Specimen: PBMCs. The clonotype was recovered from a man aged 30 to 39 in good health and CMV-seropositive. The chain employs TRBV15 and TRBJ2-7, with 8 bases identical to TRBD1. CDR3 amino acids: CATSRSQGEGDYEQYF. As DNA, the CDR3 is TGTGCCACCAGCAGATCACAGGGGGAAGGTGACTACGAGCAGTACTTC.